This T cell receptor beta chain was sequenced in a study of shared clonotypes between healthy human individuals. Only CD45RO-negative cells positively selected for CCR7 counted as naive CD8 cells, so terminally differentiated effector memory CD45RA+ cells were excluded. Replicate sorted-subset PCRs were loaded with around 200 ng DNA, 25,000 to 30,000 T cell genomes. Original analysis: Filtering differed since immunoSEQ provided only junctions, with no quality scores. Clones were read by immunoSEQ multiplex PCR, and TCRdb kept only the in-frame ones, dropping some. The DNA gave D and trimming, while V, J and clone size come from that table. The sample holds over 800,000 clones, 80% to 95% seen once. The CDR3 extends over 14 amino acids. Between the trimmed V and J ends, which lost 2 bases and 0 bases, there was a span of 4 bases. Germline values: CDR1 MNHEY, CDR2 SMNVEV (reference sequence). With respect to this clone: Other DNA sequences in this sample translate to the same CDR3.

The sequence was obtained from a man younger than 40 in good health. Sequencing was done on a sample of naive CD8+ T cells sorted from blood. The chain has TRBV27 and TRBJ1-4; D gene ambiguous. CDR3 amino acids: CASSLVATNEKLFF. The DNA of the CDR3 is TGTGCCAGCAGTTTAGTCGCAACTAATGAAAAACTGTTTTTT.